This T cell receptor beta chain was found in a study of tumor-infiltrating lymphocytes in primary liver carcinoma. Both RNA and DNA were isolated together from about 21-30 mg of bulk tissue that had not been sorted. The input was 400 to 500 ng total RNA; TCR beta cDNA was made from it with a constant-region primer. A slightly modified ARM-PCR protocol with three nested multiplex PCR rounds produced these TCR beta libraries. Running 9 to 11 cycles apiece, the first two PCR rounds relied on TRBV1-TRBV30 forward primers together with a C-beta reverse primer. TCRdb reanalysed the multiplex PCR reads using MiXCR and keeps one entry per CDR3 protein. The sample yields about 100,000 distinct CDR3 sequences, around 63% seen once. Remarks on this clonotype: Because it lacks the conserved phenylalanine or tryptophan at the end, this CDR3 is likely a read error.

The germline V and J ends were trimmed by 6 bases and 4 bases, with 19 bases remaining between them. Germline values: CDR1 SQVTM, CDR2 ANQGSEA. This CDR3 is 14 amino acids long. This TCR came from a woman in her fifties or sixties with primary liver carcinoma and hepatitis B virus infection. Sequencing was carried out using liver tumor tissue from sampling region 5. Subset specified: tumor region T5, tumor centre. The chain combines TRBV29-1 with TRBJ2-7; D not resolved. The CDR3 here is CSVQNKGSYYEQYL. The CDR3 region has the DNA TGCAGCGTCCAGAATAAGGGCAGTTATTACGAGCAGTACCTC.